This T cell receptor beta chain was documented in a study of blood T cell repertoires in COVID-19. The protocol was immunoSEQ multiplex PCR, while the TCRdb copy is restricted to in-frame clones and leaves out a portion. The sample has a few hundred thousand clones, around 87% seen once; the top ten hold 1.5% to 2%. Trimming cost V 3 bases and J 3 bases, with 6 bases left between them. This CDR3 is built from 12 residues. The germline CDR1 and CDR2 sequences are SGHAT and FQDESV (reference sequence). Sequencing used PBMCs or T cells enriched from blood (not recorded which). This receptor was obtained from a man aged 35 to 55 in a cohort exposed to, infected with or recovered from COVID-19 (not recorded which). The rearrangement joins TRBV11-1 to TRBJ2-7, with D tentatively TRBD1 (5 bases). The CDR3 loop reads CASSFDSYEQYF. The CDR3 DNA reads TGTGCCAGCAGCTTCGACAGCTACGAGCAGTACTTC.